This T cell receptor (beta chain) was identified during a study of blood T cell repertoires in COVID-19. Assay: immunoSEQ multiplex PCR; the TCRdb copy retains only in-frame clones and omits some. The table has more than 60,000 clones, nearly 85% seen once. J gave up 0 bases and V 11 bases, and 8 bases lay outside the gene matches. CDR3 length equals 15 residues. The germline CDR1 and CDR2 sequences are WNHNN and SYGVQD (reference sequence). The receptor was isolated from a human donor in a cohort sampled during active COVID-19. The chain uses TRBV10-1 and TRBJ1-5; 9 bases are a match to TRBD1. The sequenced material came from peripheral blood. The CDR3 DNA is TGCGCCGTATTCCGGGACAGGGTTAGCAATCAGCCCCAGCATTTT. Encoded protein: CAVFRDRVSNQPQHF.